Below are 14 T cell receptor beta chains sequenced from a single sample in a study of T cell changes during pregnancy in multiple sclerosis. The method was immunoSEQ multiplex PCR; TCRdb's version includes in-frame clones alone and lacks a portion of them. This table holds around 100,000 clones, around 90% found once. The sample was peripheral blood, taken in the second trimester of pregnancy. These receptors came from a female donor with multiple sclerosis, enrolled in a pregnancy study.

The V gene is TRBV9, the J gene TRBJ1-1; tentative D call: TRBD1 (6 bases). The CDR3 sequence is 16 residues long. V gave up 6 bases and J gave up 1 base, with 19 bases separating them. Per germline, CDR1 SGDLS and CDR2 YYNGEE. CDR3 in DNA: TGTGCCAGCACCCCGTGGGAAGGGACACCGAACACTGAAGCTTTCTTT. It codes for CASTPWEGTPNTEAFF.

This chain uses TRBV19 with TRBJ2-2; D is uncertain. This CDR3 has 13 residues. Trimming removed 5 bases from V and 1 base from J, with 5 bases in between. CDR1 and CDR2 from the germline V gene are LNHDA and SQIVND (reference sequence). CDR3 nucleotide sequence: TGTGCCAGTAGTCAGATGAACACCGGGGAGCTGTTTTTT. Translating it yields CASSQMNTGELFF.

This chain connects TRBV5-1 to TRBJ2-5; weak D call: TRBD1 (6 bases). The CDR3 is made up of 14 amino acids. Germline V lookup: CDR1 SGHRS, CDR2 YFSETQ. V dropped 4 bases and J dropped 0 bases, with 10 bases sitting between them. The CDR3 loop is CASSPGQNQETQYF. In DNA, the CDR3 is TGCGCCAGCAGCCCTGGACAGAACCAAGAGACCCAGTACTTC. The whole variable domain, filled in from reference TRBV5-1 and TRBJ2-5, reads KAGVTQTPRYLIKTRGQQVTLSCSPISGHRSVSWYQQTPGQGLQFLFEYFSETQRNKGNFPGRFSGRQFSNSRSEMNVSTLELGDSALYLCASSPGQNQETQYFGPGTRLLVL.

The chain carries TRBV27 and TRBJ2-1, with TRBD1 identical over 7 bases. The CDR3 sequence is 16 residues long. CDR1 and CDR2 from the germline V gene are MNHEY and SMNVEV (reference sequence). After removal of 4 bases from V and 5 bases from J, the junction contained 11 bases not matched to a gene. The CDR3 DNA reads as TGTGCCAGCAGTTCCCAAAAGACAGGGTACCACAATGAGCAGTTCTTC. It encodes CASSSQKTGYHNEQFF.

The chain carries TRBV28 and TRBJ2-7; TRBD2 aligns across 9 bases. Germline V gives CDR1 MDHEN, CDR2 SYDVKM. The CDR3 runs 14 residues. The trim removed 2 bases at V and 2 bases at J, leaving 1 base unmatched. The CDR3 nucleotides read TGTGCCAGCAGTTTAGCGGGAGGGCCCTACGAGCAGTACTTC. Amino acids: CASSLAGGPYEQYF.

The chain recombines TRBV7-4 with TRBJ2-3, with 10 positions matching TRBD2. Germline CDR1 is SGHVT and CDR2 is SQSDAQ. The CDR3 spans 18 residues. The trim removed 2 bases at V and 4 bases at J, leaving 12 bases unmatched. The CDR3 here is CASSLQPRIAGGSDTQYF. The CDR3 coding sequence is TGTGCCAGCAGCTTACAACCTAGAATAGCGGGGGGTTCAGATACGCAGTATTTT.

The CDR3 region is CAISDSVRSNQPQHF. As DNA, the CDR3 is TGTGCCATCAGTGATTCGGTACGGTCCAATCAGCCCCAGCATTTT. The genes are TRBV10-3 and TRBJ1-5; D not resolved. This CDR3 spans 15 amino acids. In germline, CDR1 is ENHRY, CDR2 SYGVKD. The ends were cut back, 3 bases at V and 3 bases at J, with 12 bases in the middle.

The V and J genes are TRBV2 and TRBJ1-1, with no clear D. This CDR3 region has 14 residues. Per the germline V gene, CDR1 is SNHLY and CDR2 is FYNNEI. Trimming took 5 bases from V and 0 from J, leaving 10 bases between them. CDR3 nucleotide sequence: TGTGCCAGCAGTTTTCAGATCATGAACACTGAAGCTTTCTTT. Protein sequence: CASSFQIMNTEAFF. The whole variable domain, filled in from reference TRBV2 and TRBJ1-1, reads EPEVTQTPSHQVTQMGQEVILRCVPISNHLYFYWYRQILGQKVEFLVSFYNNEISEKSEIFDDQFSVERPDGSNFTLKIRSTKLEDSAMYFCASSFQIMNTEAFFGQGTRLTVV.

The chain uses TRBV5-4 and TRBJ2-3, with TRBD2 matching 12 bases. The germline V gene encodes CDR1 SGHNT and CDR2 YYREEE (reference sequence). There are 15 residues in the CDR3. After removal of 4 bases from V and 3 bases from J, the junction contained 3 bases not matched to a gene. The CDR3 reads CASSPTSGRTDTQYF. CDR3 in DNA: TGTGCCAGCAGCCCGACTAGCGGGAGAACAGATACGCAGTATTTT.

This clone was seen only a few times. The chain employs TRBV11-2 and TRBJ1-4; a weak D match, TRBD1 (6 bases). Germline V CDR1 and CDR2: SGHAT, FQNNGV. The CDR3 has 15 residues. V was clipped by 6 bases and J by 6 bases, with 17 bases between them. CDR3 nucleotides: TGTGCCAGCAGTCGCACAGGGAGGGGAGATGAAAAACTGTTTTTT. Translated, it gives CASSRTGRGDEKLFF.

The chain employs TRBV5-4 and TRBJ2-3, with 9 bases lining up with TRBD2. The junction had 6 bases not matched to a gene; V was cut back by 0 bases and J by 4 bases. Germline CDR1 reads SGHNT; CDR2 reads YYREEE (reference sequence). The CDR3 has 16 amino acids. The CDR3 region has the DNA TGTGCCAGCAGCTTGGATAGCGGGAGAGTATCAGATACGCAGTATTTT. It codes for CASSLDSGRVSDTQYF.

This chain links TRBV4-2 with TRBJ2-3; 7 nucleotides line up with TRBD2. The CDR3 totals 16 residues. Germline V gene sequence: CDR1 LGHNA, CDR2 YNFKEQ. V shed 4 bases and J 2 bases; nucleotides not matched to a gene: 9. The DNA of the CDR3 is TGTGCCAGCAGCCCAAGAGGGAGGGGAGTCACAGATACGCAGTATTTT. It is translated as CASSPRGRGVTDTQYF.

The chain carries TRBV28 and TRBJ2-5; D ambiguous. Germline values: CDR1 MDHEN, CDR2 SYDVKM. The V and J ends lost 7 bases and 1 base respectively, with 10 bases between them. There are 13 residues in the CDR3. The CDR3 coding sequence is TGTGCCAGCACCAACAGCCCCCAAGAGACCCAGTACTTC. It translates to CASTNSPQETQYF.

The chain recombines TRBV7-2 with TRBJ1-1; tentative D call: TRBD1 (6 bases). Trimming cost V 3 bases and J 4 bases, with 12 bases left between them. From germline, CDR1 is SGHTA and CDR2 FQGNSA. The CDR3 extends over 14 amino acids. The CDR3 sequence: CASSFQGISTEAFF. The DNA of the CDR3 is TGTGCCAGCAGCTTTCAGGGGATTAGCACTGAAGCTTTCTTT.